The text below deals with one T cell receptor beta chain. Its antigen is unidentified. The record originates from a study of breast tumors, draining lymph nodes, adjacent tissues. Study-wide results and caveats: Tumor T cell lymph node origin was a supported hypothesis, not proven.

Trimming left V 0 bases short and J 7 bases short, with 13 bases between. Germline CDR1 SGHDT, CDR2 YYEEEE. There are 15 residues in the CDR3. TCRdb fed the multiplex PCR reads into MiXCR, producing one record per CDR3 protein. The table shows around 140,000 distinct CDR3 sequences, with 30% to 35% occurring only once. Axillary draining lymph nodes of breast cancer patients supplied the node samples. Sequenced: axillary lymph node tissue. The chain employs TRBV5-6 and TRBJ1-4, with a tentative D call TRBD1 (6 bases). The TCR originated in a female donor with breast cancer. Some clones in this sample may be carry-over from other donors' samples. CDR3 DNA sequence: TGTGCCAGCAGCTTGGATAGGGGGTATACTGAAAAACTGTTTTTT. The encoded protein is CASSLDRGYTEKLFF. Using reference TRBV5-6 and TRBJ1-4 for the parts outside the CDR3, the full variable domain is DAGVTQSPTHLIKTRGQQVTLRCSPKSGHDTVSWYQQALGQGPQFIFQYYEEEERQRGNFPDRFSGHQFPNYSSELNVNALLLGDSALYLCASSLDRGYTEKLFFGSGTQLSVL.